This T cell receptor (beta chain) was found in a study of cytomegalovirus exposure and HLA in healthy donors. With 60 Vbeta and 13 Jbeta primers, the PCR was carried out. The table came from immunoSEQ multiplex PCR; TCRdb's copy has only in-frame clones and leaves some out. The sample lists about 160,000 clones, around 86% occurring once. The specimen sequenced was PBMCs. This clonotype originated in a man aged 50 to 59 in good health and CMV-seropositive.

In DNA, the CDR3 is TGTGCCAGCAGTGAAGAGGGGGTTGTCTCTGGAAACACCATATATTTT. Protein: CASSEEGVVSGNTIYF. This sequence joins TRBV2 and TRBJ1-3; D is possibly TRBD1 (6 bases). CDR1 and CDR2 from the germline V gene are SNHLY and FYNNEI. Deletions cut 1 base from V and 0 bases from J, with 10 bases between. The length of the CDR3 is 16 residues.